These T cell receptor beta chains were read from a single sample in a study of Tregs in tolerant kidney transplant recipients. The repertoire was sequenced with immunoSEQ multiplex PCR; TCRdb's copy has only in-frame clones and lacks some. The data contain about 100,000 clones, 93% of them singletons. The specimen comprised CD4+ T cells from blood (PBMCs), sampled 12 months after the transplant. Receptors were obtained from a human patient who received a combined kidney and bone marrow transplant. Some of the T cells may derive from the graft donor. Each CDR3 is given with its conserved first and last residue.

CASITRGEGQQETQYF TRBJ2-5 TRBV7-9
CASSLYQGQVAQYF TRBJ2-3 TRBV7-2
CASSLRQGDGEKLFF TRBJ1-4 TRBV5-4
CATEEGGFNSPLHF TRBJ1-6 TRBV15
CASSPNTGVEQYF TRBJ2-7 TRBV7-3
CASSRGLRQGAGSPLHF TRBJ1-6 TRBV4-3
CASSFDDRDYEQYF TRBJ2-7 TRBV7-2
CASSFTGGAAGELFF TRBJ2-2 TRBV5-1
CASSETGFNSPLHF TRBJ1-6 TRBV19
CASSAGHYTGELFF TRBJ2-2 TRBV2
CASRTQDDRNYGYTF TRBJ1-2 TRBV6-5
CASSVSFGSGVVNEQFF TRBJ2-1 TRBV9
CAISRTKTGEYQETQYF TRBJ2-5 TRBV10-3
CASSYTNTGELFF TRBJ2-2 TRBV7-6
CASSPFNPELRYGYTF TRBJ1-2 TRBV18
CASSQEGLADTSYEQYF TRBJ2-7 TRBV4-3
CASSLGTGDQPQHF TRBJ1-5 TRBV5-8
CASSRTLQGNDNEQFF TRBJ2-1 TRBV4-3
CASSGDSALSNQPQHF TRBJ1-5 TRBV7-2
CASRRTGDDGYEQYF TRBJ2-7 TRBV6-1
CASSLIPGGNTEAFF TRBJ1-1 TRBV7-3
CASSIRNRGSYEQYF TRBJ2-7 TRBV19
CASSLLPSGSYEQYF TRBJ2-7 TRBV5-5
CASSMGLAGDLAGTQYF TRBJ2-3 TRBV7-6
CASSSGTPELYEQYF TRBJ2-7 TRBV28
CASSQRPGLAGEQYF TRBJ2-7 TRBV4-2
CASSLKGARDLYGYTF TRBJ1-2 TRBV7-9
CASRKDRGNEQFF TRBJ2-1 TRBV6-1
CSVRAGGRNEQFF TRBJ2-1 TRBV29-1
CASSPREGWETQYF TRBJ2-5 TRBV9
CASSLGGVSDEQYF TRBJ2-7 TRBV5-4
CASSPPTGDEAFF TRBJ1-1 TRBV18
CASSLTAQGNTEAFF TRBJ1-1 TRBV5-4
CASSLGPSSRSSYNEQFF TRBJ2-1 TRBV5-1
CASSLGAGAMNTEAFF TRBJ1-1 TRBV7-2
CASSQDGGGGSQHF TRBJ1-5 TRBV4-3
CASRNDGTDYGYTF TRBJ1-2 TRBV11-3
CASRPRTGPVEKLFF TRBJ1-4 TRBV19
CASSQSRGRNTEAFF TRBJ1-1 TRBV4-3
CATSRDRGYQPQHF TRBJ1-5 TRBV15
CASSLLGRDTQYF TRBJ2-3 TRBV27
CASSQTAGAATDTQYF TRBJ2-3 TRBV4-3
CASSPGNRGTSTDTQYF TRBJ2-3 TRBV4-3
CAWSAGGIYEQYF TRBJ2-7 TRBV30
CASSLVGGVGGQSYEQYF TRBJ2-7 TRBV7-2
CSVGQGASTDTQYF TRBJ2-3 TRBV29-1
CASSPRTGQETQYF TRBJ2-5 TRBV4-2
CSVLRDRGLPDTQYF TRBJ2-3 TRBV29-1
CASSSQGMNTEAFF TRBJ1-1 TRBV5-1
CASSFPSRDTEAFF TRBJ1-1 TRBV7-9
CASSIKTTGELFF TRBJ2-2 TRBV5-1
CASSPVTGQGRSGYTF TRBJ1-2 TRBV4-3
CASTNAGTKETQYF TRBJ2-5 TRBV5-1
CASSYGTGDTEAFF TRBJ1-1 TRBV6-5
CASRSTGASEQYF NA TRBV7-2
CASSSNPSSYEQYF TRBJ2-7 TRBV7-2
CASSQDWAGRGETQYF TRBJ2-5 TRBV4-3
CAWSVPPGLVEQYF TRBJ2-7 TRBV30
CASSPQTFANYGYTF TRBJ1-2 TRBV4-2
CASRTGTGLNGYTF TRBJ1-2 TRBV28